A single sample is the source of the 14 T cell receptor beta chains below, sequenced in a study of blood T cell repertoires in COVID-19. The table came from immunoSEQ multiplex PCR; TCRdb's copy has only in-frame clones and leaves some out. The sample records 160,000 or so clones, 81% being singletons. Source material: peripheral blood. The receptors come from a man between 60 and 70 years old with active or convalescent COVID-19.

This sequence joins TRBV6-1 and TRBJ2-3, with a tentative D call TRBD2 (6 bases). The CDR3 contains 13 residues. Trimming cost V 0 bases and J 5 bases, with 6 bases left between them. Germline V lookup: CDR1 MNHNS, CDR2 SASEGT. CDR3 sequence reads: CASSEARGDTQYF. CDR3 nucleotide sequence: TGTGCCAGCAGTGAAGCGCGGGGAGATACGCAGTATTTT.

For the CDR3, the DNA is TGTGCCAGTAGTACCGGGACATCAGAGACCCAGTACTTC. It translates to CASSTGTSETQYF. This chain links TRBV19 with TRBJ2-5, with D possibly TRBD1 on 6 matching bases. CDR1 and CDR2 (germline): LNHDA, SQIVND (reference sequence). This CDR3 spans 13 amino acids. V lost 4 bases and J 4 bases, leaving 10 bases between the germline ends.

This rearrangement joins TRBV24-1 to TRBJ1-1; 8 bases fit TRBD1. Germline trimming cut 3 bases from V and 12 bases from J; bases unmatched to any gene: 5. CDR1 KGHDR and CDR2 SFDVKD come from the germline V gene. The length of the CDR3 is 12 residues. The CDR3 sequence is CATSDTDRETFF. DNA of the CDR3: TGTGCCACCAGTGATACGGACAGGGAGACTTTCTTT.

In its sample, this clone was seen once. The chain couples TRBV15 to TRBJ1-6, with 8 bases aligning to TRBD1. This CDR3 contains 15 residues. Trimming cost V 3 bases and J 9 bases; bases outside gene matches: 7. Germline V gene lookup returns CDR1 LNHNV and CDR2 YYDKDF (reference sequence). CDR3: CATSRGQETGSPLHF. Written as DNA, the CDR3 is TGTGCCACCAGCAGGGGACAGGAGACCGGTTCACCCCTCCACTTT.

The CDR3 sequence is CASSVVQGMNTEAFF. The CDR3 bases are TGTGCCAGCAGCGTGGTGCAGGGGATGAACACTGAAGCTTTCTTT. V is TRBV5-5 and J is TRBJ1-1; TRBD1 might be the D (6 bases). Trimming pared 4 bases from V and 0 bases from J, leaving 13 bases between. CDR1 is SGHKS, CDR2 YYEKEE, per germline (reference sequence). The CDR3 has 15 amino acids. Complete variable domain (other parts from reference TRBV5-5 and TRBJ1-1): DAGVTQSPTHLIKTRGQQVTLRCSPISGHKSVSWYQQVLGQGPQFIFQYYEKEERGRGNFPDRFSARQFPNYSSELNVNALLLGDSALYLCASSVVQGMNTEAFFGQGTRLTVV.

The V call is TRBV5-1, the J call TRBJ1-6; TRBD1 aligns across 12 bases. CDR3 length: 16 residues. Germline V gives CDR1 SGHRS, CDR2 YFSETQ. The V segment lost 0 bases and the J segment 7 bases; nucleotides outside the gene matches: 2. Here the CDR3 DNA reads TGCGCCAGCAGCTTGGGGGGACAGGGGGCAAATTCACCCCTCCACTTT. This sequence encodes CASSLGGQGANSPLHF.

In its sample, this clone was seen a few times. This chain connects TRBV6-5 to TRBJ1-5; 7 bases line up with TRBD1. The ends lost 8 bases at V and 6 bases at J; junction bases unmatched: 13. The CDR3 is made up of 15 amino acids. The germline CDR1 and CDR2 sequences are MNHEY and SVGAGI. The CDR3 coding sequence is TGTGCCAGCGGGGTGTCGGTACAGGGGTTTCAGCCCCAGCATTTT. It yields the protein CASGVSVQGFQPQHF.

The rearrangement uses TRBV19 and TRBJ2-5, with D perhaps matching TRBD1 (5 bases). Trimming removed 8 bases at V and 2 bases at J, with 9 bases between. The CDR3 spans 12 residues. The germline V gene has CDR1 LNHDA and CDR2 SQIVND (reference sequence). The CDR3 region is CASSRQQETQYF. The DNA of the CDR3 is TGTGCCAGTTCTAGACAGCAAGAGACCCAGTACTTC.

The chain links TRBV10-3 to TRBJ2-6, with TRBD1 matching over 7 bases. This CDR3 has 17 amino acids. Germline V gene lookup returns CDR1 ENHRY and CDR2 SYGVKD. V shed 5 bases, J shed 2 bases, and the junction held 9 bases outside the gene matches. CDR3 loop: CAISRHDRDPGANVLTF. The CDR3 DNA is TGTGCCATCAGTCGGCATGACAGGGACCCTGGGGCCAACGTCCTGACTTTC.

This clone was observed a few times. This sequence joins TRBV18 and TRBJ2-3; tentatively, D is TRBD2 (6 bases). This CDR3 is built from 15 residues. The germline V gene encodes CDR1 KGHSH and CDR2 LQKENI. Trimming pared 1 base from V and 5 bases from J, leaving 13 bases between. In DNA, the CDR3 is TGTGCCAGCTCACCACGGGACTTTGAGGGAGATACGCAGTATTTT. This codes for CASSPRDFEGDTQYF.

V is TRBV28 and J is TRBJ2-3, with a weak D call TRBD1 (7 bases). The CDR3 runs 15 residues. The germline V and J ends were trimmed by 4 bases and 4 bases, with 15 bases remaining between them. The germline V gene has CDR1 MDHEN and CDR2 SYDVKM. CDR3 in amino acids: CASSSGGTQSDTQYF. In nucleotides, the CDR3 is TGTGCCAGCAGTTCAGGGGGGACACAGTCAGATACGCAGTATTTT.

This clone occurred a few times. V and J are TRBV27 and TRBJ2-4; 9 bases line up with TRBD1. The CDR3 consists of 17 residues. Trimming at V came to 5 bases and at J to 8 bases, leaving 16 bases not matched to a gene. Germline CDR1 MNHEY, CDR2 SMNVEV (reference sequence). The CDR3 sequence: CASSPEPGQGPGDIQYF. In nucleotides, the CDR3 is TGTGCCAGCAGTCCGGAACCGGGACAGGGCCCGGGGGACATTCAGTACTTC.

This rearrangement joins TRBV6-1 to TRBJ1-1; tentatively, D is TRBD1 (5 bases). Germline V gene data show CDR1 as MNHNS and CDR2 as SASEGT. The CDR3 is made up of 13 amino acids. V was trimmed by 2 bases and J by 4 bases, leaving 8 bases between them. CDR3 in amino acids: CASSERGLTEAFF. The CDR3, as DNA: TGTGCCAGCAGTGAAAGGGGACTCACTGAAGCTTTCTTT.

The chain uses TRBV10-3 and TRBJ2-3; D possibly corresponds to TRBD1 (6 bases). Per the germline V gene, CDR1 is ENHRY and CDR2 is SYGVKD. The CDR3 consists of 14 residues. Trimming stripped 2 bases from V and 0 bases from J, with 6 bases between. DNA of the CDR3: TGTGCCATCAGTGAGCAGGGGAGCACAGATACGCAGTATTTT. The encoded protein is CAISEQGSTDTQYF.